The 32 T cell receptor beta chains given below trace back to one sample, sequenced in a study of PD-1 blockade in classical Hodgkin lymphoma. Time point noted: newly diagnosed, previously untreated cHL patient sample. Magnetic negative selection of thawed PBMCs was the method by which CD4+ T cells were purified. The assay was immunoSEQ multiplex PCR, and TCRdb's table has in-frame clones only and misses some. This repertoire shows 20,000 to 25,000 clones, roughly 90% found once; its top ten account for around 0.41%. Sequenced material: CD4+ T cells from blood. These TCRs come from a human donor with classical Hodgkin lymphoma.

The J gene is TRBJ2-7, the V gene TRBV7-8; 9 bases are shared with TRBD2. Germline CDR1 and CDR2: SGHVS and FQNEAQ. CDR3 length: 15 amino acids. V lost 5 bases and J lost 0; bases outside the gene matches: 5. CDR3 sequence (DNA): TGTGCCAGCAGCGCACCGGGACTAGCCTCCTACGAGCAGTACTTC. Translation: CASSAPGLASYEQYF. Variable domain in full (rest from reference TRBV7-8 and TRBJ2-7): GAGVSQSPRYKVAKRGQDVALRCDPISGHVSLFWYQQALGQGPEFLTYFQNEAQLDKSGLPSDRFFAERPEGSVSTLKIQRTQQEDSAVYLCASSAPGLASYEQYFGPGTRLTVT.

The chain couples TRBV5-5 to TRBJ2-1; D unresolved. V shed 0 bases and J shed 7 bases, with 11 bases lying between them. CDR3 length equals 14 residues. Per the germline V gene, CDR1 is SGHKS and CDR2 is YYEKEE (reference sequence). The CDR3 region has the DNA TGTGCCAGCAGCTTGGTAGGGCTAGAAAATGAGCAGTTCTTC. Translating it yields CASSLVGLENEQFF.

The chain recombines TRBV7-9 with TRBJ1-3; possible D gene TRBD1, 6 bases. CDR3 length: 16 amino acids. CDR1 and CDR2 (germline): SEHNR, FQNEAQ (reference sequence). Trimming removed 5 bases at V and 0 bases at J, with 14 bases between. Written as DNA, the CDR3 is TGTGCCAGCAGCCCCCCCAGGGGAAGCTCTGGAAACACCATATATTTT. Translation: CASSPPRGSSGNTIYF.

The chain combines TRBV4-2 with TRBJ1-5; D not certain. Trimming took off 3 bases at V and 5 bases at J, with 14 bases between the two ends. From germline, CDR1 is LGHNA and CDR2 YNFKEQ. The CDR3 contains 15 residues. Written as DNA, the CDR3 is TGTGCCAGCAGCCAGGATCGAGGTTGGGATCAGCCCCAGCATTTT. Encoded protein: CASSQDRGWDQPQHF.

This clone showed up just once. The gene calls are TRBV29-1 and TRBJ2-7; 12 bases match TRBD2. V gave up 4 bases and J gave up 4 bases; unmatched junction bases: 5. Germline CDR1 SQVTM, CDR2 ANQGSEA. This CDR3 is built from 14 residues. The CDR3, as DNA: TGCAGCGTTGGGTCGACTAGCGGGGGATACGAGCAGTACTTC. The encoded protein is CSVGSTSGGYEQYF.

The rearrangement uses TRBV5-6 and TRBJ2-5; weak D call: TRBD1 (5 bases). This CDR3 has 17 residues. The germline V and J ends were trimmed by 2 bases and 1 base, with 18 bases remaining between them. CDR1 is SGHDT, CDR2 YYEEEE, per germline. CDR3 sequence: CASSLGVSGHLQETQYF. Here the CDR3 DNA reads TGTGCCAGCAGCTTAGGAGTTTCTGGACATCTCCAAGAGACCCAGTACTTC.

This chain links TRBV5-1 with TRBJ2-5; D remains ambiguous. From germline, CDR1 is SGHRS and CDR2 YFSETQ. The germline V and J ends were trimmed by 4 bases and 1 base, with 17 bases remaining between them. The CDR3 is 16 amino acids. This CDR3 reads CASSLGMTPLQETQYF. The CDR3 DNA follows: TGCGCCAGCAGCCTAGGTATGACACCCCTCCAAGAGACCCAGTACTTC.

V gene TRBV5-4 combines with J gene TRBJ2-1; perhaps TRBD2 as D (7 bases). Between the trimmed V and J ends, which lost 2 bases and 3 bases, there was a span of 15 bases. Germline V gives CDR1 SGHNT, CDR2 YYREEE (reference sequence). CDR3 length: 16 residues. The CDR3 coding sequence is TGTGCCAGCAGCTTCTTAAGGGGGGGGTTCTACAATGAGCAGTTCTTC. Its protein product is CASSFLRGGFYNEQFF.

This chain connects TRBV4-1 to TRBJ2-3; no clear D gene. Trimming took off 2 bases at V and 2 bases at J, with 8 bases between the two ends. The length of the CDR3 is 14 residues. Germline V gene lookup returns CDR1 MGHRA and CDR2 YSYEKL. DNA for the CDR3: TGCGCCAGCAGCCAACAACTGCCCACAGATACGCAGTATTTT. This encodes CASSQQLPTDTQYF.

The V gene is TRBV10-3, the J gene TRBJ2-3; 11 bases are a match to TRBD2. The CDR3 spans 18 residues. In germline, CDR1 is ENHRY, CDR2 SYGVKD. V lost 6 bases to trimming and J lost 0 bases; unmatched junction nucleotides: 11. In nucleotides, the CDR3 is TGTGCCATCAGCGGGGGGCCCGGGACTAGCGGTAGCACAGATACGCAGTATTTT. Encoded protein: CAISGGPGTSGSTDTQYF.

The chain links TRBV4-2 to TRBJ2-5, with D perhaps given as TRBD1 or TRBD2 (6 bases each). This CDR3 is built from 15 residues. Germline V CDR1 and CDR2: LGHNA, YNFKEQ. The V and J ends lost 0 bases and 3 bases respectively, with 11 bases between them. The CDR3 DNA follows: TGTGCCAGCAGCCAAGATACGAGGGGGGAAGAGACCCAGTACTTC. Protein sequence: CASSQDTRGEETQYF.

V and J are TRBV4-1 and TRBJ1-6; TRBD1 might be the D (6 bases). V was clipped by 0 bases and J by 14 bases, with 23 bases between them. CDR1 and CDR2 from the germline V gene are MGHRA and YSYEKL. The CDR3 totals 17 residues. In DNA, the CDR3 is TGCGCCAGCAGCCAAGAGCGAAAGGTTCAGGGGACTGAGGCCCTCCACTTT. Translating gives CASSQERKVQGTEALHF.

The count of this clone is one. The chain carries TRBV4-1 and TRBJ1-3; D possibly corresponds to TRBD1 (6 bases). CDR1 and CDR2 from the germline V gene are MGHRA and YSYEKL. The CDR3 covers 18 residues. V dropped 4 bases and J dropped 2 bases, with 21 bases sitting between them. CDR3 region: CASSPGSPQGNPGNTIYF. The CDR3, as DNA: TGCGCCAGCAGCCCAGGAAGTCCACAGGGAAATCCTGGAAACACCATATATTTT.

The chain joins TRBV9 to TRBJ2-2; D ambiguous. This CDR3 has 14 amino acids. V lost 4 bases and J 2 bases, leaving 9 bases between the germline ends. Germline loops: CDR1 SGDLS, CDR2 YYNGEE. CDR3 nucleotides: TGTGCCAGCAGCCCTCGGGTCAACACCGGGGAGCTGTTTTTT. Translation gives CASSPRVNTGELFF.

This chain connects TRBV7-6 to TRBJ2-2, with D maybe TRBD2 (5 bases). CDR3 size: 15 residues. Germline CDR1 reads SGHVS; CDR2 reads FNYEAQ. V lost 5 bases, J lost 5 bases, and 15 bases lay in between. CDR3 region: CASSTYPRETGELFF. The CDR3 DNA follows: TGTGCCAGCAGCACCTATCCCCGGGAAACCGGGGAGCTGTTTTTT.

The chain combines TRBV5-5 with TRBJ2-3, with D uncertain. CDR1 is SGHKS, CDR2 YYEKEE, per germline (reference sequence). Trimming removed 1 base at V and 2 bases at J, with 17 bases between. The CDR3 runs to 17 residues. This CDR3 reads CASSLLVPTNPTDTQYF. In DNA form, the CDR3 reads TGTGCCAGCAGCTTGTTGGTCCCGACAAACCCCACAGATACGCAGTATTTT.

The chain combines TRBV29-1 with TRBJ1-1; 9 positions match TRBD1. V lost 8 bases, J lost 0 bases, and 7 bases stayed unmatched. This CDR3 region has 14 residues. Germline lookup yields CDR1 SQVTM and CDR2 ANQGSEA. Here the CDR3 DNA reads TGCAGCACTGGGACAGGGTTCATGAACACTGAAGCTTTCTTT. It encodes CSTGTGFMNTEAFF.

J is TRBJ2-7 and V is TRBV9, with D perhaps matching TRBD1 (6 bases). This CDR3 is 13 amino acids long. Germline CDR1 is SGDLS and CDR2 is YYNGEE. The ends were cut back, 3 bases at V and 3 bases at J, with 10 bases in the middle. The CDR3 spells CASSALDSYEQYF. CDR3 coding DNA: TGTGCCAGCAGCGCCTTGGACAGCTACGAGCAGTACTTC.

J is TRBJ2-7 and V is TRBV5-1; perhaps TRBD1 as D (6 bases). CDR3 length equals 14 residues. With 2 bases removed from V and 7 bases from J, the gap between germline ends came to 16 bases. Germline CDR1 is SGHRS and CDR2 is YFSETQ. This CDR3 reads CASSFWDTSWEQYF. In nucleotides, the CDR3 is TGCGCCAGCAGCTTTTGGGACACCTCCTGGGAGCAGTACTTC.

DNA for the CDR3: TGTGCCAGCAGCACCCGACTCGATCACCAAGAGACCCAGTACTTC. It codes for CASSTRLDHQETQYF. This chain links TRBV5-4 with TRBJ2-5; D is unclear. Germline CDR1 is SGHNT and CDR2 is YYREEE (reference sequence). Trimming took 4 bases from V and 0 from J, leaving 13 bases between them. The CDR3 is 15 amino acids.

The chain has TRBV10-2 and TRBJ1-1; the match to TRBD1 covers 9 bases. The CDR3 has 13 amino acids. Germline trimming cut 8 bases from V and 3 bases from J; bases unmatched to any gene: 4. CDR1 and CDR2 (germline): WSHSY, SAAADI. DNA for the CDR3: TGCGCCAGCGCTTGGGACAGGGACACTGAAGCTTTCTTT. The encoded protein is CASAWDRDTEAFF.

The V gene is TRBV11-2, the J gene TRBJ2-3, with 7 bases lining up with TRBD2. This CDR3 has 16 amino acids. CDR1 SGHAT and CDR2 FQNNGV come from the germline V gene. The V gene end was trimmed by 5 bases and the J gene end by 3 bases; junction bases not matched to a gene: 11. CDR3 residues: CASSPLGGRRTDTQYF. The CDR3 nucleotides are TGTGCCAGCAGCCCCCTAGGCGGGAGACGGACAGATACGCAGTATTTT. Full variable domain (rest looked up from reference TRBV11-2 and TRBJ2-3): EAGVAQSPRYKIIEKRQSVAFWCNPISGHATLYWYQQILGQGPKLLIQFQNNGVVDDSQLPKDRFSAERLKGVDSTLKIQPAKLEDSAVYLCASSPLGGRRTDTQYFGPGTRLTVL.

The chain links TRBV9 to TRBJ2-6; D remains ambiguous. From germline, CDR1 is SGDLS and CDR2 YYNGEE. V dropped 3 bases and J dropped 2 bases, with 6 bases sitting between them. The CDR3 loop spans 14 amino acids. The CDR3 loop reads CASSGSTGANVLTF. CDR3 nucleotide sequence: TGTGCCAGCAGCGGGAGCACTGGGGCCAACGTCCTGACTTTC. Full variable domain (rest looked up from reference TRBV9 and TRBJ2-6): DSGVTQTPKHLITATGQRVTLRCSPRSGDLSVYWYQQSLDQGLQFLIQYYNGEERAKGNILERFSAQQFPDLHSELNLSSLELGDSALYFCASSGSTGANVLTFGAGSRLTVL.

The rearrangement links TRBV5-4 to TRBJ1-1; D gene uncertain. V gave up 2 bases and J gave up 1 base, with 3 bases separating them. The CDR3 runs 12 residues. Looked up from germline, CDR1 is SGHNT and CDR2 is YYREEE (reference sequence). Written as DNA, the CDR3 is TGTGCCAGCAGCTTCAAGAACACTGAAGCTTTCTTT. This sequence encodes CASSFKNTEAFF.

The chain carries TRBV28 and TRBJ2-3; TRBD2 agrees at 7 bases. Germline V gene lookup returns CDR1 MDHEN and CDR2 SYDVKM. This CDR3 comprises 15 residues. Germline trimming cut 3 bases from V and 4 bases from J; bases unmatched to any gene: 7. CDR3 amino acids: CASSFGGSIPDTQYF. The CDR3 nucleotides are TGTGCCAGCAGTTTCGGCGGGAGTATCCCAGATACGCAGTATTTT.

V and J are TRBV27 and TRBJ1-3; 9 nucleotides align to TRBD1. The V gene's germline CDR1 is MNHEY and CDR2 SMNVEV (reference sequence). The CDR3 spans 16 residues. The trim removed 4 bases at V and 1 base at J, leaving 5 bases unmatched. The CDR3: CASSYSGTGSGNTIYF. CDR3 coding DNA: TGTGCCAGCAGTTACAGCGGGACAGGGTCTGGAAACACCATATATTTT.

The chain has TRBV5-1 and TRBJ2-5, with no clear D. Trimming took 1 base from V and 1 from J, leaving 8 bases between them. The CDR3 spans 14 residues. The germline gives CDR1 SGHRS, CDR2 YFSETQ. CDR3 in amino acids: CASSLMLRQETQYF. CDR3 bases: TGCGCCAGCAGCTTGATGCTTCGCCAAGAGACCCAGTACTTC.

The CDR3, as DNA: TGCGCCAGCAGTTTTAGCGGAAGCTCCTACGAGCAGTACTTC. It encodes CASSFSGSSYEQYF. The V call is TRBV5-1, the J call TRBJ2-7; the D gene is possibly TRBD2 (6 bases). V was cut by 5 bases and J by 0 bases, with 12 bases left in between. The CDR3 is 14 amino acids. CDR1 and CDR2 from the germline V gene are SGHRS and YFSETQ.

The J gene is TRBJ1-2, the V gene TRBV7-2, with unresolved D. Trimming left V 7 bases short and J 8 bases short, with 14 bases between. Germline V gene lookup returns CDR1 SGHTA and CDR2 FQGNSA. The CDR3 loop spans 12 amino acids. This CDR3 reads CASTPNRVGYTF. CDR3 in DNA: TGTGCCAGCACTCCGAACCGGGTCGGCTACACCTTC.

This chain links TRBV6-5 with TRBJ2-3; TRBD2 matches 8 bases. This CDR3 has 14 amino acids. After removal of 6 bases from V and 4 bases from J, the junction contained 6 bases not matched to a gene. Germline CDR1 MNHEY, CDR2 SVGAGI. The DNA of the CDR3 is TGTGCCAGCAGCTTAAGCGGGAGAGCAGATACGCAGTATTTT. Translating gives CASSLSGRADTQYF.

This clone was recorded only once. The rearrangement links TRBV6-1 to TRBJ1-3, with D tentatively TRBD1 (6 bases). Deletions cut 2 bases from V and 8 bases from J, with 13 bases between. In germline, CDR1 is MNHNS, CDR2 SASEGT. The CDR3 extends over 14 amino acids. The CDR3 DNA is TGTGCCAGCAGTGAACCCTCCAGGGGAGACACCATATATTTT. This sequence encodes CASSEPSRGDTIYF.

This clone was detected once. CDR3 nucleotide sequence: TGCGCCAGCAGCTTATCAGGGGCTAATGAAAAACTGTTTTTT. It translates to CASSLSGANEKLFF. This chain links TRBV5-1 with TRBJ1-4; TRBD1 might be the D (6 bases). Germline V lookup: CDR1 SGHRS, CDR2 YFSETQ. V lost 2 bases and J 3 bases, leaving 8 bases between the germline ends. This CDR3 is built from 14 residues.